The rows below give T cell receptor beta chains drawn from one sample of a study of blood T cell repertoires in COVID-19. Here immunoSEQ multiplex PCR was the method, and the copy in TCRdb shows in-frame clones only, minus some. The sample has hundreds of thousands of clones; 70% to 90% are singletons. Material: peripheral blood. The receptor source for this set is a man aged 18 to 29 with active or convalescent COVID-19. The CDR3 runs from the conserved cysteine through the conserved F or W. Fields, in order: V gene, clone size, D gene, J gene, CDR3 protein, CDR3 DNA. The D gene is left open where the match is weak. Rows give clone size only sometimes, using once, few, many, or a class for an expanded clone.

TRBV2	.	.	TRBJ1-1	CASRPGPGESTEAFF	TGTGCCAGCAGGCCGGGACCGGGGGAGAGCACTGAAGCTTTCTTT
TRBV19	.	.	TRBJ1-6	CASRDGSSYNSPLHF	TGTGCCAGTAGGGATGGGAGCTCCTATAATTCACCCCTCCACTTT
TRBV14	.	.	TRBJ2-6	CASSQSRLQGPGANVLTF	TGTGCCAGCAGCCAAAGCCGCCTTCAGGGCCCTGGGGCCAACGTCCTGACTTTC
TRBV4-3	.	.	TRBJ1-6	CASSQDVDSGNWPLHF	TGCGCCAGCAGCCAAGATGTGGACAGTGGGAATTGGCCCCTCCACTTT
TRBV4-1	.	TRBD2	TRBJ2-5	CASSQDPTSGGLTGETQYF	TGCGCCAGCAGCCAAGATCCAACTAGCGGGGGATTGACGGGGGAGACCCAGTACTTC
TRBV12-2	.	.	TRBJ1-4	CASRIRTDATNEKLFF	TGTGCAAGTCGCATCCGGACAGACGCAACTAATGAAAAACTGTTTTTT
TRBV9	.	.	TRBJ2-2	CASSVVARSRGTGELFF	TGTGCCAGCAGCGTAGTAGCTCGGTCCCGGGGCACCGGGGAGCTGTTTTTT
TRBV11-2	.	TRBD1	TRBJ2-1	CASSSSGQVNNEQFF	TGTGCCAGCAGCTCGTCGGGACAGGTTAACAATGAGCAGTTCTTC
TRBV19	.	TRBD1	TRBJ2-5	CASGPGTGGSETQYF	TGTGCCAGTGGTCCCGGGACAGGGGGGTCAGAGACCCAGTACTTC
TRBV19	.	TRBD1	TRBJ2-7	CASSPGTDSYEQYF	TGTGCCAGTAGCCCCGGGACAGATTCCTACGAGCAGTACTTC
TRBV10-3	.	.	TRBJ1-6	CAISDGQNFNSPLHF	TGTGCCATCAGTGACGGACAGAACTTTAATTCACCCCTCCACTTT
TRBV4-1	.	.	TRBJ1-1	CASSQGVQGSEAFF	TGCGCCAGCAGCCAAGGGGTTCAGGGGTCTGAAGCTTTCTTT
TRBV2	.	.	TRBJ1-4	CACRRGATNEKLFF	TGTGCCTGCCGCCGGGGTGCAACTAATGAAAAACTGTTTTTT
TRBV10-3	.	.	TRBJ2-7	CAISESTSSYEQYF	TGTGCCATCAGTGAGTCGACTAGCTCCTACGAGCAGTACTTC
TRBV18	.	.	TRBJ1-2	CASSPTSRDGYTF	TGTGCCAGCTCACCTACCTCGCGGGATGGCTACACCTTC
TRBV10-3	.	.	TRBJ2-5	CAIKRADRETQYF	TGTGCCATCAAAAGGGCGGACAGAGAGACCCAGTACTTC
TRBV6-5	.	TRBD1	TRBJ1-2	CASSSTGVDYGYTF	TGTGCCAGCAGTAGCACAGGGGTGGACTATGGCTACACCTTC
TRBV21-1	.	.	TRBJ1-2	CASSKQWARGYTF	TGTGCCAGCAGCAAACAATGGGCCAGGGGCTACACCTTC
TRBV5-1	.	.	TRBJ2-1	CASSLGAGNRNEQFF	TGCGCCAGCAGCTTGGGGGCAGGGAATCGCAATGAGCAGTTCTTC
TRBV19	few	.	TRBJ1-1	CASSPRQLSNTEAFF	TGTGCCAGTAGCCCCCGACAGTTATCGAACACTGAAGCTTTCTTT
TRBV14	.	.	TRBJ2-1	CASSQEPGNEQFF	TGTGCCAGCAGCCAAGAACCGGGCAATGAGCAGTTCTTC
TRBV6-4	.	.	TRBJ2-6	CASSEPGWVWANVLTF	TGTGCCAGCAGTGAGCCAGGGTGGGTCTGGGCCAACGTCCTGACTTTC
TRBV19	.	.	TRBJ1-2	CASSTPRQGSASNYGYTF	TGTGCCAGTAGTACCCCGCGGCAGGGAAGCGCGTCCAACTATGGCTACACCTTC
TRBV9	.	TRBD1	TRBJ2-7	CASSVGDSNEQYF	TGTGCCAGCAGCGTAGGGGACAGCAACGAGCAGTACTTC